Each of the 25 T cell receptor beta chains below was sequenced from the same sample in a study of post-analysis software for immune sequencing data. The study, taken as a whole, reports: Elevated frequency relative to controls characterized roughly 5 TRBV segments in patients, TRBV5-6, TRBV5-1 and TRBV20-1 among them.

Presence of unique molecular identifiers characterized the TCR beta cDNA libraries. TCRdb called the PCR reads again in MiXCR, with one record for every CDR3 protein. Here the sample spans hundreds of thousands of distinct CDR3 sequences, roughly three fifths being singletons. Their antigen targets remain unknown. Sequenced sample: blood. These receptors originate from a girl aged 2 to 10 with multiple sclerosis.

CDR3 amino acids: CASSYSRAGFSYNEQFF. CDR3 nucleotide sequence: TGTGCCAGCAGTTACTCGCGGGCGGGCTTCTCCTACAATGAGCAGTTCTTC. J is TRBJ2-1 and V is TRBV6-2 or TRBV6-3; D is perhaps TRBD2 (5 bases). Germline CDR1 MNHEY, CDR2 SVGEGT. V was cut by 0 bases and J by 0 bases, with 12 bases left in between. This CDR3 region has 17 residues.

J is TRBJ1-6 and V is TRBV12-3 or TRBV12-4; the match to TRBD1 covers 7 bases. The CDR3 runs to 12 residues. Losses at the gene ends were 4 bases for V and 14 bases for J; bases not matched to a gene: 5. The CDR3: CASSYRGLSLHF. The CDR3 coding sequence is TGTGCCAGCAGTTACAGGGGACTCTCCCTCCACTTT.

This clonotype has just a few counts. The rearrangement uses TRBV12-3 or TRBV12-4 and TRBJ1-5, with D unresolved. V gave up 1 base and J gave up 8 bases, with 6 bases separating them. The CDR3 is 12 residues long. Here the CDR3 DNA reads TGTGCCAGCAGTTTAGATCAGAAGCCCCAGCATTTT. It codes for CASSLDQKPQHF.

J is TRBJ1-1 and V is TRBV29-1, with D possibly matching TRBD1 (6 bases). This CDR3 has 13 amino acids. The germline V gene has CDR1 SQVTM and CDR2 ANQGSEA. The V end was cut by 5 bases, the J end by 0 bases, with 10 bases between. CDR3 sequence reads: CSVRRGLNTEAFF. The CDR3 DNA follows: TGCAGCGTTCGGCGGGGGCTGAACACTGAAGCTTTCTTT.

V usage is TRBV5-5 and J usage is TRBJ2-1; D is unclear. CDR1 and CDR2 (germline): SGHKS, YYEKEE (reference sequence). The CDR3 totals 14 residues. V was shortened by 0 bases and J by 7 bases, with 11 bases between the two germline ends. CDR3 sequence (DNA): TGTGCCAGCAGCTTGGAGGCTAGGCTAAATGAGCAGTTCTTC. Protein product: CASSLEARLNEQFF.

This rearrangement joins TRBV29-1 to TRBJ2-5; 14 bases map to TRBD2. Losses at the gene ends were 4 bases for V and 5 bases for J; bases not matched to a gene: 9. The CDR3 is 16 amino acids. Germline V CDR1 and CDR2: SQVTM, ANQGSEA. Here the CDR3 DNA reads TGCAGCGTTGTCCCCAGACTAGCGGGAGGGAGCGAGACCCAGTACTTC. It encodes CSVVPRLAGGSETQYF. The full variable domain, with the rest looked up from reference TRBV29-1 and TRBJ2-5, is SAVISQKPSRDICQRGTSLTIQCQVDSQVTMMFWYRQQPGQSLTLIATANQGSEATYESGFVIDKFPISRPNLTFSTLTVSNMSPEDSSIYLCSVVPRLAGGSETQYFGPGTRLLVL.

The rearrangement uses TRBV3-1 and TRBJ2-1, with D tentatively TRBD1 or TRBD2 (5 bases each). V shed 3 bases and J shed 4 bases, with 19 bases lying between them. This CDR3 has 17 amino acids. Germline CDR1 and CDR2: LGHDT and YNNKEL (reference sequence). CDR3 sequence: CASSHGGELGLYNEQFF. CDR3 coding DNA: TGTGCCAGCAGCCATGGGGGAGAACTGGGGTTATACAATGAGCAGTTCTTC.

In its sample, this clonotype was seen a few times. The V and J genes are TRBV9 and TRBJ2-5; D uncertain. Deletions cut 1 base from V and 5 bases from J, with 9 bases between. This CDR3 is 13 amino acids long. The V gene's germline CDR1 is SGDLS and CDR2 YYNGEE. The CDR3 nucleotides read TGTGCCAGCAGCGTAATTGAAACGGAGACCCAGTACTTC. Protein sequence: CASSVIETETQYF.

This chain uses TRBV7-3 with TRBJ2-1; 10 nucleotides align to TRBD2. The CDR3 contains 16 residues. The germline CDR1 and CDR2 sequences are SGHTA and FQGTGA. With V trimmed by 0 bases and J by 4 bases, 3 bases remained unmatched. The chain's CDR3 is CASSLTVAGGYNEQFF. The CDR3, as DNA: TGTGCCAGCAGCTTAACGGTAGCGGGGGGTTACAATGAGCAGTTCTTC.

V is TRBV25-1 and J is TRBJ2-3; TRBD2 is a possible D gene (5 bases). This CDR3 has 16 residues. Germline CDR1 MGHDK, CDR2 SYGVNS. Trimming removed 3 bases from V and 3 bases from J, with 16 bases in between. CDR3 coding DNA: TGTGCCAGCAGTGAGATCGAGGGTAGAGGAACAGATACGCAGTATTTT. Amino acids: CASSEIEGRGTDTQYF.

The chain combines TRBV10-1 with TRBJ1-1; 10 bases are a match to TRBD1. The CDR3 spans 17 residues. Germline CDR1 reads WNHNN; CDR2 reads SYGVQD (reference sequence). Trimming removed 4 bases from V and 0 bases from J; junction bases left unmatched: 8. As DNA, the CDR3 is TGCGCCAGCAGTGGCGACAGGGGGCTACCTATGAACACTGAAGCTTTCTTT. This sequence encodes CASSGDRGLPMNTEAFF.

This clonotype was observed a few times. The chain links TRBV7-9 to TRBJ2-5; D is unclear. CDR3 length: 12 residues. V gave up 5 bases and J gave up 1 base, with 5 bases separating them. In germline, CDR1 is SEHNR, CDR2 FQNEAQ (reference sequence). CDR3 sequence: CASSILQETQYF. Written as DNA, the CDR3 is TGTGCCAGCAGCATCCTCCAAGAGACCCAGTACTTC.

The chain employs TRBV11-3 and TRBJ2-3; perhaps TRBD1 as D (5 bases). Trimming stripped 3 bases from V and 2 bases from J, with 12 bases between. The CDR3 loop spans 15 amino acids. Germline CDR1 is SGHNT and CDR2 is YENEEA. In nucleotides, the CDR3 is TGTGCCAGCAGCTTTAGGACACCAAACACAGATACGCAGTATTTT. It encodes CASSFRTPNTDTQYF. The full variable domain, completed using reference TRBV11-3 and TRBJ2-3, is EAGVVQSPRYKIIEKKQPVAFWCNPISGHNTLYWYLQNLGQGPELLIRYENEEAVDDSQLPKDRFSAERLKGVDSTLKIQPAELGDSAVYLCASSFRTPNTDTQYFGPGTRLTVL.

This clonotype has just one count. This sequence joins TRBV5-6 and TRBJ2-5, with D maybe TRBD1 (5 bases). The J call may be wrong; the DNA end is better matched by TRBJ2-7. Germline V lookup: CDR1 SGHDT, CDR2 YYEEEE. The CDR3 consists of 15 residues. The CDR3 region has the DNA TGTGCCAGCAGCTTCATTGGCAGGGCAGCCTACGAGCAGTACTTC. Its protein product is CASSFIGRAAYEQYF.

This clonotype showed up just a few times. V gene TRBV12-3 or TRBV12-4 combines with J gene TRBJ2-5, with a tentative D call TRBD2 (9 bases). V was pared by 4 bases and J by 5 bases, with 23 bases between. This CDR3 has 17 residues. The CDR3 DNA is TGTGCCAGCAGTTCCTACTCAGGGGGCCTAGCGGGGGAGACCCAGTACTTC. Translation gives CASSSYSGGLAGETQYF.

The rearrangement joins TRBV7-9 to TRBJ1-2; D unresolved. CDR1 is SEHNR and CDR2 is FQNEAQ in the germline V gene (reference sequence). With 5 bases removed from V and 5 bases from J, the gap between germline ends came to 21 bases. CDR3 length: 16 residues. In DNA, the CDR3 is TGTGCCAGCAGCCTCGTGGGTTCGGAGACCATATATGGCTACACCTTC. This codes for CASSLVGSETIYGYTF.

The CDR3 loop is CASNGGNEQFF. The CDR3 DNA reads TGCGCCAGCAACGGCGGCAATGAGCAGTTCTTC. V and J are TRBV4-1 and TRBJ2-1; D is unresolved. This CDR3 comprises 11 residues. CDR1 is MGHRA and CDR2 is YSYEKL in the germline V gene. Trimming shortened V by 7 bases and J by 6 bases, and 7 bases separated the two germline ends.

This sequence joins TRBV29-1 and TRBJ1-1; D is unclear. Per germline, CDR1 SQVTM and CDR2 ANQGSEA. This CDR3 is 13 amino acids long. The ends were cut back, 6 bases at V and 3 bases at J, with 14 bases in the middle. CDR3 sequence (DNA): TGCAGCGTGGGTGGGGTCGGGTACACTGAAGCTTTCTTT. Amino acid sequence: CSVGGVGYTEAFF. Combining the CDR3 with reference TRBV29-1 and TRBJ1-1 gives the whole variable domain SAVISQKPSRDICQRGTSLTIQCQVDSQVTMMFWYRQQPGQSLTLIATANQGSEATYESGFVIDKFPISRPNLTFSTLTVSNMSPEDSSIYLCSVGGVGYTEAFFGQGTRLTVV.

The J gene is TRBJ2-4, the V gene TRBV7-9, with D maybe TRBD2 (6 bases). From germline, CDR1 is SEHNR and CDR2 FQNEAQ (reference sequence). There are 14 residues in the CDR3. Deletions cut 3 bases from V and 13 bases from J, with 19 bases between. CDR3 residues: CASSLAGASGEQYF. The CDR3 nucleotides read TGTGCCAGCAGCTTGGCGGGCGCCTCGGGGGAGCAGTACTTC.

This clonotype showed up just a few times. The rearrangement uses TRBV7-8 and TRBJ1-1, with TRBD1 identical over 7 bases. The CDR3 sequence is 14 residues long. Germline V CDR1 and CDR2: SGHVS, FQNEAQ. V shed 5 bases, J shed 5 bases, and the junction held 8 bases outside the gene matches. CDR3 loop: CASSHRGMRTEAFF. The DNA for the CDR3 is TGTGCCAGCAGCCACAGGGGCATGAGAACTGAAGCTTTCTTT.

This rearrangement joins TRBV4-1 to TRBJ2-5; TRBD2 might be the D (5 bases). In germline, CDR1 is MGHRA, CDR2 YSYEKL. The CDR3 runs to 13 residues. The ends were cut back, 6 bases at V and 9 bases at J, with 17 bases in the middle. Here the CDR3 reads CASSPLTPAAQYF. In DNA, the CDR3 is TGCGCCAGCAGTCCCTTAACCCCAGCGGCCCAGTACTTC.

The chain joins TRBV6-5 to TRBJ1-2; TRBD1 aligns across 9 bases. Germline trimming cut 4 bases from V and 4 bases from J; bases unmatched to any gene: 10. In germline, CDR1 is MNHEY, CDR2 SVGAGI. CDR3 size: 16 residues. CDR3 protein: CASSLTGGAAIYGYTF. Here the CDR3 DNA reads TGTGCCAGCAGTTTAACAGGGGGCGCGGCAATCTATGGCTACACCTTC.

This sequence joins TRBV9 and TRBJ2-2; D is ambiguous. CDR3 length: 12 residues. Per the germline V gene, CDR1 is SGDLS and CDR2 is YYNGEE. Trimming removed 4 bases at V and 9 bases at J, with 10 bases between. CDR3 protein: CASSRKPWELFF. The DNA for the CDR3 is TGTGCCAGCAGCCGAAAACCCTGGGAGCTGTTTTTT. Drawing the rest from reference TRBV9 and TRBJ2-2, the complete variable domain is DSGVTQTPKHLITATGQRVTLRCSPRSGDLSVYWYQQSLDQGLQFLIQYYNGEERAKGNILERFSAQQFPDLHSELNLSSLELGDSALYFCASSRKPWELFFGEGSRLTVL.

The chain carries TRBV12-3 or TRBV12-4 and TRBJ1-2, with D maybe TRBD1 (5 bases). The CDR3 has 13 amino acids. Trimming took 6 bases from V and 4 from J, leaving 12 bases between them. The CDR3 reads CASRVQESYGYTF. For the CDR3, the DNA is TGTGCCAGCAGGGTACAGGAAAGCTATGGCTACACCTTC.

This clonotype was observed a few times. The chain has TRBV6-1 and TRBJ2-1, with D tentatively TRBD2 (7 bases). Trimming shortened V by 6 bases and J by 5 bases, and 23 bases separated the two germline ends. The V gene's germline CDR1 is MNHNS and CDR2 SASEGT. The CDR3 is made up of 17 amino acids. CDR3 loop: CASSHGGAGARDNEQFF. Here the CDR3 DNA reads TGTGCCAGCAGCCATGGCGGGGCGGGGGCCAGAGACAATGAGCAGTTCTTC.